This paragraph reports one TCR beta chain. This record comes from a study of blood T cell repertoires in COVID-19. Overall study: Samples taken during acute and convalescent COVID-19 were collected in the United States, Italy and Spain. Sources were T cells, B-cell-depleted T cells, or PBMCs; the material itself was cDNA or gDNA.

The authors' processing: Researchers report that nucleated cell counts were estimated from reference gene primer amplification. Libraries were prepared by immunoSEQ multiplex PCR; TCRdb keeps only in-frame clonotypes and omits some of them. That table is the source of V, J and clone size, and D and trimming were worked out from the DNA. Here the sample spans under 250,000 clones, 80% being singletons. From germline, CDR1 is LNHDA and CDR2 SQIVND (reference sequence). The CDR3 spans 13 residues. Trimming took 5 bases from V and 5 from J, leaving 12 bases between them. The TCR sequence derives from a woman in her sixties or seventies with acute or convalescent COVID-19. V usage is TRBV19 and J usage is TRBJ1-1; D unresolved. The sample comprised peripheral blood. The CDR3 DNA sequence: TGTGCCAGTAGTTTCCAGGAAAGGACTGAAGCTTTCTTT. This encodes CASSFQERTEAFF. Supplemented by reference TRBV19 and TRBJ1-1, the full variable domain reads DGGITQSPKYLFRKEGQNVTLSCEQNLNHDAMYWYRQDPGQGLRLIYYSQIVNDFQKGDIAEGYSVSREKKESFPLTVTSAQKNPTAFYLCASSFQERTEAFFGQGTRLTVV.